These 9 T cell receptor beta chains were sequenced from one sample in a study of blood T cell repertoires in COVID-19. The method was immunoSEQ multiplex PCR; TCRdb's version includes in-frame clones alone and lacks a portion of them. Seen here are 80,000 or so clones, about 86% observed once, and the top ten hold 44%. The sample was peripheral blood. These receptors were obtained from a man aged 80 or over with acute or convalescent COVID-19.

The CDR3 coding sequence is TGTGCCAGCAGCTCGCCGGGACTAGGAACCTACGAGCAGTACTTC. This codes for CASSSPGLGTYEQYF. The V call is TRBV28, the J call TRBJ2-7, with 8 bases aligning to TRBD2. V shed 6 bases, J shed 2 bases, and the junction held 9 bases outside the gene matches. Germline V lookup: CDR1 MDHEN, CDR2 SYDVKM. The CDR3 is 15 amino acids.

The chain couples TRBV9 to TRBJ1-1; the D gene is possibly TRBD1 (5 bases). V gave up 4 bases and J gave up 4 bases, with 14 bases separating them. This CDR3 region has 14 residues. Looked up from germline, CDR1 is SGDLS and CDR2 is YYNGEE. The CDR3 DNA follows: TGTGCCAGCAGCAAGATACAGGAATCCACTGAAGCTTTCTTT. It yields the protein CASSKIQESTEAFF. Full variable domain (remainder filled in from reference TRBV9 and TRBJ1-1): DSGVTQTPKHLITATGQRVTLRCSPRSGDLSVYWYQQSLDQGLQFLIQYYNGEERAKGNILERFSAQQFPDLHSELNLSSLELGDSALYFCASSKIQESTEAFFGQGTRLTVV.

This chain uses TRBV30 with TRBJ1-5, with 11 bases matching TRBD1. Germline CDR1 and CDR2: GTSNPN and SVGIG (reference sequence). The CDR3 has 14 amino acids. The J segment lost 7 bases and the V segment lost 3 bases, leaving 5 bases of the junction unmatched. The CDR3 nucleotides are TGTGCCTGGAGCCTCTGGACAGGGGGCCAGCCCCAGCATTTT. It yields the protein CAWSLWTGGQPQHF.

The chain combines TRBV4-1 with TRBJ2-7; no definite D call. Germline loops: CDR1 MGHRA, CDR2 YSYEKL. V was pared by 1 base and J by 0 bases, with 10 bases between. The CDR3 contains 15 residues. Here the CDR3 reads CASSQGDTYSYEQYF. CDR3 DNA: TGCGCCAGCAGCCAAGGTGACACCTACTCCTACGAGCAGTACTTC.

This chain uses TRBV7-9 with TRBJ2-1; 11 bases map to TRBD2. Germline loops: CDR1 SEHNR, CDR2 FQNEAQ (reference sequence). CDR3 length equals 16 residues. V was clipped by 5 bases and J by 4 bases; unmatched bases: 7. This CDR3 is CASSLSTSGAYNEQFF. DNA of the CDR3: TGTGCCAGCAGCCTATCGACTAGCGGGGCTTACAATGAGCAGTTCTTC. Filled out from reference TRBV7-9 and TRBJ2-1, the complete variable domain reads DTGVSQNPRHKITKRGQNVTFRCDPISEHNRLYWYRQTLGQGPEFLTYFQNEAQLEKSRLLSDRFSAERPKGSFSTLEIQRTEQGDSAMYLCASSLSTSGAYNEQFFGPGTRLTVL.

Here the CDR3 reads CSVEGQTNTEAFF. For the CDR3, the DNA is TGCAGCGTTGAAGGACAGACGAACACTGAAGCTTTCTTT. This chain uses TRBV29-1 with TRBJ1-1; possible D gene TRBD1, 5 bases. V was clipped by 1 base and J by 1 base, with 7 bases between them. The CDR3 runs 13 residues. Germline CDR1 is SQVTM and CDR2 is ANQGSEA.

This clone was seen more than once but under ten times. The J gene is TRBJ1-5, the V gene TRBV19; 10 bases are a match to TRBD1. The CDR3 is 16 residues long. V was clipped by 6 bases and J by 0 bases; unmatched bases: 5. Germline CDR1 LNHDA, CDR2 SQIVND (reference sequence). The CDR3 DNA is TGTGCCAGTAGAAGACAGGGGGCTTATAGCAATCAGCCCCAGCATTTT. It codes for CASRRQGAYSNQPQHF. The whole variable domain, remainder taken from reference TRBV19 and TRBJ1-5, is DGGITQSPKYLFRKEGQNVTLSCEQNLNHDAMYWYRQDPGQGLRLIYYSQIVNDFQKGDIAEGYSVSREKKESFPLTVTSAQKNPTAFYLCASRRQGAYSNQPQHFGDGTRLSIL.

With respect to this clone: At the DNA level, this CDR3 is encoded by other sequences in the same sample as well. The chain couples TRBV7-2 to TRBJ2-7; D is uncertain. Between the trimmed V and J ends, which lost 1 base and 0 bases, there was a span of 7 bases. This CDR3 contains 14 residues. CDR1 and CDR2 (germline): SGHTA, FQGNSA. The CDR3 here is CASSLGRSSYEQYF. Written as DNA, the CDR3 is TGTGCCAGCAGCTTAGGGCGGAGCTCCTACGAGCAGTACTTC.

The chain links TRBV27 to TRBJ1-1; 8 bases map to TRBD1. Germline V gives CDR1 MNHEY, CDR2 SMNVEV (reference sequence). V lost 6 bases to trimming and J lost 4 bases; unmatched junction nucleotides: 10. This CDR3 contains 15 residues. This chain's CDR3 is CASRRDRGLITEAFF. In DNA form, the CDR3 reads TGTGCCAGCAGACGAGACAGGGGATTGATCACTGAAGCTTTCTTT.